This T cell receptor (beta chain) was observed in a study of prognosis after radiotherapy for stage I lung cancer. There are many counts of this clonotype. CDR3 size: 15 residues. CDR1 is LNHDA, CDR2 SQIVND, per germline (reference sequence). V lost 6 bases and J lost 1; bases outside the gene matches: 8. Two-round multiplex PCR amplified TCR beta CDR3 from genomic DNA. Primers (each specific to one TRBV or TRBJ gene) were used in first-round PCR. Universal primers went into the second round of PCR. MiXCR was run by TCRdb on the multiplex PCR reads, yielding one entry per CDR3 protein. In the table there are about 30,000 distinct CDR3 sequences, less than 35% of which are singletons.

This chain connects TRBV19 to TRBJ2-5, with 7 positions matching TRBD1. Sequencing was performed on PBMCs, taken before or after stereotactic body radiation therapy (not recorded which). The sequence was obtained from a donor of 50 years or more with non-small cell lung cancer. The CDR3 spells CASSHRQGGQETQYF. The DNA for the CDR3 is TGTGCCAGTAGCCACCGACAGGGTGGCCAAGAGACCCAGTACTTC. The complete variable domain, with remaining parts taken from reference TRBV19 and TRBJ2-5, reads DGGITQSPKYLFRKEGQNVTLSCEQNLNHDAMYWYRQDPGQGLRLIYYSQIVNDFQKGDIAEGYSVSREKKESFPLTVTSAQKNPTAFYLCASSHRQGGQETQYFGPGTRLLVL.